Each of the 7 T cell receptor beta chains below was sequenced from the same sample in a study of cytomegalovirus exposure and HLA in healthy donors. Assay used: immunoSEQ multiplex PCR; TCRdb lists only in-frame clones, some missing. The profile shows around 120,000 clones, more than 75% of them singletons. The material sequenced was PBMCs. These receptors were obtained from a man aged 18 to 30 in good health and CMV-seronegative.

This chain uses TRBV6-5 with TRBJ2-2, with TRBD1 matching 7 bases. Germline V gene data show CDR1 as MNHEY and CDR2 as SVGAGI. V was clipped by 5 bases and J by 5 bases; unmatched bases: 8. The CDR3 has 15 amino acids. CDR3 DNA: TGTGCCAGCAGTGCCGGGACAGATCCAACCGGGGAGCTGTTTTTT. Encoded protein: CASSAGTDPTGELFF.

This clone was seen more than once but under ten times. CDR3 sequence: CASSLAGQGTHEQYF. DNA for the CDR3: TGTGCCAGCAGCTTAGCGGGACAGGGTACCCACGAGCAGTACTTC. The V and J genes are TRBV11-3 and TRBJ2-7; 9 nucleotides match TRBD1. CDR1 is SGHNT and CDR2 is YENEEA in the germline V gene. V was pared by 1 base and J by 5 bases, with 6 bases of the junction left unmatched. CDR3 size: 15 residues.

This chain connects TRBV19 to TRBJ2-2, with 8 nucleotides matching TRBD1. This CDR3 comprises 15 residues. V dropped 5 bases and J dropped 5; count of bases not matched to a gene: 7. Germline lookup yields CDR1 LNHDA and CDR2 SQIVND (reference sequence). The CDR3 region is CASSLGQGATGELFF. The CDR3 nucleotides are TGTGCCAGTAGTCTGGGTCAGGGGGCTACCGGGGAGCTGTTTTTT.

This chain uses TRBV6-1 with TRBJ1-5, with D tentatively TRBD1 (5 bases). V lost 6 bases to trimming and J lost 2 bases, with 11 bases between them. Germline V CDR1 and CDR2: MNHNS, SASEGT. This CDR3 spans 14 amino acids. DNA of the CDR3: TGTGCCAGCAGCCTCGGGACTGGCAATCAGCCCCAGCATTTT. Its protein is CASSLGTGNQPQHF.

This chain's CDR3 is CASSRQGTSATEAFF. In DNA form, the CDR3 reads TGTGCCAGCAGCCGACAGGGCACCTCCGCTACTGAAGCTTTCTTT. V is TRBV7-8 and J is TRBJ1-1, with 7 nucleotides matching TRBD1. The CDR3 covers 15 residues. V was pared by 5 bases and J by 5 bases, with 11 bases of the junction left unmatched. The germline CDR1 and CDR2 sequences are SGHVS and FQNEAQ.

The chain carries TRBV30 and TRBJ1-1; D is ambiguous. The CDR3 sequence is 14 residues long. Germline CDR1 reads GTSNPN; CDR2 reads SVGIG (reference sequence). V dropped 3 bases and J dropped 1 base, with 12 bases sitting between them. This CDR3 is CAWSPGVENTEAFF. Written as DNA, the CDR3 is TGTGCCTGGAGCCCCGGGGTGGAGAACACTGAAGCTTTCTTT.

The chain recombines TRBV19 with TRBJ1-5, with D unresolved. Germline V gives CDR1 LNHDA, CDR2 SQIVND (reference sequence). The CDR3 runs to 14 residues. With 1 base removed from V and 3 bases from J, the gap between germline ends came to 7 bases. This CDR3 is CASSIAQINQPQHF. As DNA, the CDR3 is TGTGCCAGTAGTATAGCGCAGATCAATCAGCCCCAGCATTTT.